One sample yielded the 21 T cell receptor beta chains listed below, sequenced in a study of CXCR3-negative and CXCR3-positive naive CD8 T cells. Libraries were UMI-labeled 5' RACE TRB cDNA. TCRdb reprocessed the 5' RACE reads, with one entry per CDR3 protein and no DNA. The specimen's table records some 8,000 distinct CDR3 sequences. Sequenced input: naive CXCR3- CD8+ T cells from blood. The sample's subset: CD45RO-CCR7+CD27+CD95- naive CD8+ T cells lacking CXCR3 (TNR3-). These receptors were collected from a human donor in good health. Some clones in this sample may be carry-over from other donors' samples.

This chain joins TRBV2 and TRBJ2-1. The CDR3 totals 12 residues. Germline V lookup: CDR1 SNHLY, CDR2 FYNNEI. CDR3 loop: CASSEWSNEQFF.

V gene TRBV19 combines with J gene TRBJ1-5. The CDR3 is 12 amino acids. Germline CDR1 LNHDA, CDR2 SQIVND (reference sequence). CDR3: CASSSMVQPQHF.

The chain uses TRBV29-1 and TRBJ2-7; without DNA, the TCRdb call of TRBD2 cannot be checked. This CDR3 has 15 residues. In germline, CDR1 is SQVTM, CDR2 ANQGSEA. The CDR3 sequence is CSVEGLAGRNYEQYF.

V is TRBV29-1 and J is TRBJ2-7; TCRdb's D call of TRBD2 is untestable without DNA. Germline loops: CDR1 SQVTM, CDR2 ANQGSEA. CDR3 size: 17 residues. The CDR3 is CSVEAQGERDGRYEQYF.

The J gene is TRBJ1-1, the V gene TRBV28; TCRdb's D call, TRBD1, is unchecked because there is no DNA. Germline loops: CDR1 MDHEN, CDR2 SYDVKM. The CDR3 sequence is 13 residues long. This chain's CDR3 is CASSLKGWTEAFF.

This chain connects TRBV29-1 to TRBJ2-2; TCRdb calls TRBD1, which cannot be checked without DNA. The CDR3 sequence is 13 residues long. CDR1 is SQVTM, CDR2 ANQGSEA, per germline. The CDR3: CSGRDANTGELFF.

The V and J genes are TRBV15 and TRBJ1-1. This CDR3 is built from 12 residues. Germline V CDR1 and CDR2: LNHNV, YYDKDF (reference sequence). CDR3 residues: CATSGGRTEAFF.

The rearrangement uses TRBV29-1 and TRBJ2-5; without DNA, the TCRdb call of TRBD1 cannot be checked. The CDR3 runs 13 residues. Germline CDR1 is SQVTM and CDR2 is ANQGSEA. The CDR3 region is CSVGRGFPETQYF.

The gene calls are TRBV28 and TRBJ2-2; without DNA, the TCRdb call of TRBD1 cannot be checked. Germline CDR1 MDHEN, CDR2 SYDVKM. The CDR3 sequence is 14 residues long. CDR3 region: CASSLPGPPGELFF.

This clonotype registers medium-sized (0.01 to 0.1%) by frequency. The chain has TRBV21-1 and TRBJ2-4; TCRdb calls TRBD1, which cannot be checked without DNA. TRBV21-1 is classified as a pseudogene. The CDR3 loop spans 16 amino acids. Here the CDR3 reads CASRRGLDCRQNIQYF.

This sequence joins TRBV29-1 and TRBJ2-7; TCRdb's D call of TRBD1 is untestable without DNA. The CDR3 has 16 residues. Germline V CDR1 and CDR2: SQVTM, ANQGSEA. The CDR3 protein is CSVEGLRDRDSYEQYF.

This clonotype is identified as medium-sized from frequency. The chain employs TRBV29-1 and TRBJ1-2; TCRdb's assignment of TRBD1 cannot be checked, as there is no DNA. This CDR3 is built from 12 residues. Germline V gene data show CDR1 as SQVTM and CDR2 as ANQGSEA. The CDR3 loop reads CSVEGEGAGYTF. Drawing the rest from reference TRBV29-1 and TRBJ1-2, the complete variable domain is SAVISQKPSRDICQRGTSLTIQCQVDSQVTMMFWYRQQPGQSLTLIATANQGSEATYESGFVIDKFPISRPNLTFSTLTVSNMSPEDSSIYLCSVEGEGAGYTFGSGTRLTVV.

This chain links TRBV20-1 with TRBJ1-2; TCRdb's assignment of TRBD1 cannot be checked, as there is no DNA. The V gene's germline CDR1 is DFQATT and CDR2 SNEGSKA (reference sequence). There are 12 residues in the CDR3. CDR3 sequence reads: CSAATDRDGYTF.

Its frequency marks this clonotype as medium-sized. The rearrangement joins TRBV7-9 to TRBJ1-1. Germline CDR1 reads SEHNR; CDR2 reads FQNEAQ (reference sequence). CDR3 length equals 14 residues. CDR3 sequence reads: CASSLEGWEVKAFF.

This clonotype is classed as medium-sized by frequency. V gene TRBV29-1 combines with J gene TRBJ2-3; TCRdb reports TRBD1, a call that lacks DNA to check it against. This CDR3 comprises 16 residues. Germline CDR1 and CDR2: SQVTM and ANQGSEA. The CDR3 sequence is CSVAARGQGLLDTQYF.

CDR3 amino acids: CASSQDRETASNTEAFF. The chain uses TRBV3-1 and TRBJ1-1; there is no DNA to check the TCRdb D call of TRBD1. This CDR3 spans 17 amino acids. From germline, CDR1 is LGHDT and CDR2 YNNKEL (reference sequence).

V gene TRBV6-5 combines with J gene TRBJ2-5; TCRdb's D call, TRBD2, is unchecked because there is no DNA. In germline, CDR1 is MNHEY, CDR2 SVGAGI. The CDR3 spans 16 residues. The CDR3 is CASSLTTSGNQETQYF.

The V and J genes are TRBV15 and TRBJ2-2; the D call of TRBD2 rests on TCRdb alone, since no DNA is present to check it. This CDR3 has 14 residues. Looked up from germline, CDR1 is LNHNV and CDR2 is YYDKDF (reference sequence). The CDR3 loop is CATSRDRGTGELFF.

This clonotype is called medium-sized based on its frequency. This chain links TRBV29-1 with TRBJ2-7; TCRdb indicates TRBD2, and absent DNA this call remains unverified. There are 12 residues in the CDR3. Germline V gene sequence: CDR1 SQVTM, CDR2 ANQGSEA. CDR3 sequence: CSARTSSYEQYF.

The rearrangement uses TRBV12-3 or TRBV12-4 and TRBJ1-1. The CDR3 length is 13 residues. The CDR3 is CASRLVMNTEAFF.

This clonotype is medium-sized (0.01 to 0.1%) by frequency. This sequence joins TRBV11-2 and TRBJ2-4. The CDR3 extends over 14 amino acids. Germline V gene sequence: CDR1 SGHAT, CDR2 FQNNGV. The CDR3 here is CASSSGASKNIQYF.